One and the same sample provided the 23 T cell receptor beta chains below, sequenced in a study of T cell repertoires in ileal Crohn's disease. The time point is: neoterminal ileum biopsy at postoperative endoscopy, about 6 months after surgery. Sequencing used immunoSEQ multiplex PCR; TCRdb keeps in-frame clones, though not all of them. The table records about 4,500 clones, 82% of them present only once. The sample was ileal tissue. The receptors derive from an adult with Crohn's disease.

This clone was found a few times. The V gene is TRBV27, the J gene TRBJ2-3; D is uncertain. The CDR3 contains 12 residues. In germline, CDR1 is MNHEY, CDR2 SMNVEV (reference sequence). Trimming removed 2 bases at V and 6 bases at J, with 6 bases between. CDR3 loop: CASSLDLDTQYF. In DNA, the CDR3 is TGTGCCAGCAGTTTAGATCTCGATACGCAGTATTTT.

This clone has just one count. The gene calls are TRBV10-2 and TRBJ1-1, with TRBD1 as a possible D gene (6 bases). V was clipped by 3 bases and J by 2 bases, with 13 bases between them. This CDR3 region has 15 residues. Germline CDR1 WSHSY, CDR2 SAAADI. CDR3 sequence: CASSEIDRSNTEAFF. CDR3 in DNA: TGCGCCAGCAGTGAAATCGACAGGAGTAACACTGAAGCTTTCTTT.

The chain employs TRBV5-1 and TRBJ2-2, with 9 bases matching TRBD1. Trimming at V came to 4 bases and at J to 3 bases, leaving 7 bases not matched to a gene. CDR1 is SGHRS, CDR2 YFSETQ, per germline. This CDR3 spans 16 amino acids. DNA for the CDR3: TGCGCCAGCAGCGCCTACAGGGGGCGCGACACCGGGGAGCTGTTTTTT. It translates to CASSAYRGRDTGELFF. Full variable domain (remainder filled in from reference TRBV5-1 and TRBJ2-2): KAGVTQTPRYLIKTRGQQVTLSCSPISGHRSVSWYQQTPGQGLQFLFEYFSETQRNKGNFPGRFSGRQFSNSRSEMNVSTLELGDSALYLCASSAYRGRDTGELFFGEGSRLTVL.

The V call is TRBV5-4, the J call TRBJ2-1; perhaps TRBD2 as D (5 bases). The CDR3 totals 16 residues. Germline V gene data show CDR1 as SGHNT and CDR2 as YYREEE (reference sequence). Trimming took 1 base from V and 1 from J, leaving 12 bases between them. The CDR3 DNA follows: TGTGCCAGCAGCTTGAGGAGGACCGCGTCCTACAATGAGCAGTTCTTC. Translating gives CASSLRRTASYNEQFF. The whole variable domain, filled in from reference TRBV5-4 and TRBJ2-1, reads ETGVTQSPTHLIKTRGQQVTLRCSSQSGHNTVSWYQQALGQGPQFIFQYYREEENGRGNFPPRFSGLQFPNYSSELNVNALELDDSALYLCASSLRRTASYNEQFFGPGTRLTVL.

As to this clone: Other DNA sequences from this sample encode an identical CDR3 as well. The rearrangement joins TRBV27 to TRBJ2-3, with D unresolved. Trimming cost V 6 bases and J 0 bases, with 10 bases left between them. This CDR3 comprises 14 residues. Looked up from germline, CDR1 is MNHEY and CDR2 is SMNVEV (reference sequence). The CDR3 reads CASSKQTSTDTQYF. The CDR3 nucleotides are TGTGCCAGCAGCAAACAGACAAGCACAGATACGCAGTATTTT.

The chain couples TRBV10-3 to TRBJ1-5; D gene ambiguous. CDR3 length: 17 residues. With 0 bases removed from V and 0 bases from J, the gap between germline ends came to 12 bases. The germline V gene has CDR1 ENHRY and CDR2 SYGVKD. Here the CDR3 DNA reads TGTGCCATCAGTGAGTCGAGTGCACACAGTAGCAATCAGCCCCAGCATTTT. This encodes CAISESSAHSSNQPQHF.

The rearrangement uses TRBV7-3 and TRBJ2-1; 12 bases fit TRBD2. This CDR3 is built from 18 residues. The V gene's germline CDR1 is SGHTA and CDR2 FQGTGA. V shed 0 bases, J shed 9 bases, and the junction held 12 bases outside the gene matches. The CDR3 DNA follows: TGTGCCAGCAGCTTAACACTCCCTCGCTCTAGCGGGAGGGGTGAGCAGTTCTTC. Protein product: CASSLTLPRSSGRGEQFF. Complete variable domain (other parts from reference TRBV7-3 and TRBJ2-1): GAGVSQTPSNKVTEKGKYVELRCDPISGHTALYWYRQSLGQGPEFLIYFQGTGAADDSGLPNDRFFAVRPEGSVSTLKIQRTERGDSAVYLCASSLTLPRSSGRGEQFFGPGTRLTVL.

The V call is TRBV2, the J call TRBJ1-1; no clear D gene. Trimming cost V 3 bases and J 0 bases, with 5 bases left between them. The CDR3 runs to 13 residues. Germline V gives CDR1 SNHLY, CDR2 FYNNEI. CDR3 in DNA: TGTGCCAGCAGTGACCCCCTGAACACTGAAGCTTTCTTT. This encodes CASSDPLNTEAFF.

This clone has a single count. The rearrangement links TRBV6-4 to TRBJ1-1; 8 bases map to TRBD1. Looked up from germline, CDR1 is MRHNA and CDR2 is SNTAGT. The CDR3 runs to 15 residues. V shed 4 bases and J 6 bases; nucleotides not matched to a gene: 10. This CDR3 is CASSAGGQGTSEAFF. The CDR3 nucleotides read TGTGCCAGCAGTGCAGGCGGACAGGGTACCTCTGAAGCTTTCTTT.

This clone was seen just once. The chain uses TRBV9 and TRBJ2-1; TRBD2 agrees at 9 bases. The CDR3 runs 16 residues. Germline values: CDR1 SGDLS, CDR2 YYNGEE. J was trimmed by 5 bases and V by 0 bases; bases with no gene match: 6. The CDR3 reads CASSVAPSGTNNEQFF. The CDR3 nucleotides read TGTGCCAGCAGCGTAGCGCCTAGCGGGACAAACAATGAGCAGTTCTTC.

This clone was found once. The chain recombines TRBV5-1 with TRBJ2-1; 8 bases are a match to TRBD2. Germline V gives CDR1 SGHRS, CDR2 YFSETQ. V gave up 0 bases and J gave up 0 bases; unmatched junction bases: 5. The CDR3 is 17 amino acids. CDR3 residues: CASSLGASGSSYNEQFF. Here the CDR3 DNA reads TGCGCCAGCAGCTTGGGGGCGAGCGGGAGCTCCTACAATGAGCAGTTCTTC.

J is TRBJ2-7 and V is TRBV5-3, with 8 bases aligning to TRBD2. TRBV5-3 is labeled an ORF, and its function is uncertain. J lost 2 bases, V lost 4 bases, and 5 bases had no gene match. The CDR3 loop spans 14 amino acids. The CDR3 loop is CARSPGLAPYEQYF. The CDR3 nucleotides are TGTGCCAGAAGCCCCGGACTAGCCCCCTACGAGCAGTACTTC.

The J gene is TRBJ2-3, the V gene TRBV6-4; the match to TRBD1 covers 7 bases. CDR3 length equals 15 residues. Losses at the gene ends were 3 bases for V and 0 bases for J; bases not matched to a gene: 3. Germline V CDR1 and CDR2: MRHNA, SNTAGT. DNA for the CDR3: TGTGCCAGCAGTGATGGACAGGAGAGCACAGATACGCAGTATTTT. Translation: CASSDGQESTDTQYF.

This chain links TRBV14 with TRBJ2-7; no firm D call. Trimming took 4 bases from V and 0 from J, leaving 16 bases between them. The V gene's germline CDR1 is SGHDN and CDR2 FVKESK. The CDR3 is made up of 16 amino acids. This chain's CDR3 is CASSRSRSISSYEQYF. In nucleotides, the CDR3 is TGTGCCAGCAGCCGAAGTAGGAGTATTAGCTCCTACGAGCAGTACTTC.

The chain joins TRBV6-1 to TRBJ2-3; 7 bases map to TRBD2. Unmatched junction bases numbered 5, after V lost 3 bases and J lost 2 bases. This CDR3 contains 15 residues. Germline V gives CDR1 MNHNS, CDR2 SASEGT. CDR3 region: CASSDQAGFTDTQYF. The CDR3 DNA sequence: TGTGCCAGCAGTGACCAAGCGGGGTTCACAGATACGCAGTATTTT.

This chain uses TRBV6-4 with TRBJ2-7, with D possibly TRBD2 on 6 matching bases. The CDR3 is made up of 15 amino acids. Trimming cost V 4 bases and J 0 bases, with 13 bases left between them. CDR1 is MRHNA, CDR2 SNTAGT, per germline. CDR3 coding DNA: TGTGCCAGCAGTGCGCCTGGAGGGGCCTCCTACGAGCAGTACTTC. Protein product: CASSAPGGASYEQYF.

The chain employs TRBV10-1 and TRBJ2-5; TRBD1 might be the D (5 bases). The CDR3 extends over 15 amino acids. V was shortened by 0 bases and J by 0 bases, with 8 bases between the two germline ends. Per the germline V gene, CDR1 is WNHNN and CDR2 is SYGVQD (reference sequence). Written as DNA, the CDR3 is TGCGCCAGCAGTGAGTCAGAAGGGGACCAAGAGACCCAGTACTTC. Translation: CASSESEGDQETQYF.

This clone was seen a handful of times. Here the CDR3 reads CASSVGRSSYNEQFF. Written as DNA, the CDR3 is TGTGCCAGCAGCGTAGGGAGGAGCTCCTACAATGAGCAGTTCTTC. The chain links TRBV9 to TRBJ2-1, with a possible D match to TRBD2 (5 bases). The germline V and J ends were trimmed by 0 bases and 0 bases, with 7 bases remaining between them. Germline loops: CDR1 SGDLS, CDR2 YYNGEE. The CDR3 is made up of 15 amino acids.

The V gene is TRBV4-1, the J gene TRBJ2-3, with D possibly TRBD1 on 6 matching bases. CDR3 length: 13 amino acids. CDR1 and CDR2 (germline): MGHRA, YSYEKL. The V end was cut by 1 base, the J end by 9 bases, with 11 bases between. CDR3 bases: TGCGCCAGCAGCCAAGGGGACACTCCCACGCAGTATTTT. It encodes CASSQGDTPTQYF.

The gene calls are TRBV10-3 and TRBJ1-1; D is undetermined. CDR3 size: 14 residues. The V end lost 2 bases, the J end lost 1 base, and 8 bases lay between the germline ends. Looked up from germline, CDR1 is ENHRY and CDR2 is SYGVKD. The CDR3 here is CAISEGMGNTEAFF. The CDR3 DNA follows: TGTGCCATCAGTGAGGGAATGGGGAACACTGAAGCTTTCTTT.

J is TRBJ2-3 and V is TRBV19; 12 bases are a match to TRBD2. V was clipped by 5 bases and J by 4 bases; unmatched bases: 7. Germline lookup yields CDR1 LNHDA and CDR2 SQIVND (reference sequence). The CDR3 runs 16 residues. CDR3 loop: CASSLTGTSGSDTQYF. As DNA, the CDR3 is TGTGCCAGTAGTCTTACCGGGACTAGCGGGTCAGATACGCAGTATTTT.

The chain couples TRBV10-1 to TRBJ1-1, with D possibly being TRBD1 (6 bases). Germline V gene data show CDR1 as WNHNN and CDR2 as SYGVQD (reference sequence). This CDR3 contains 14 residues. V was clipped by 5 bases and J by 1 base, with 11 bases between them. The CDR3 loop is CASSRDMTNTEAFF. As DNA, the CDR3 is TGCGCCAGCAGTCGGGACATGACGAACACTGAAGCTTTCTTT.

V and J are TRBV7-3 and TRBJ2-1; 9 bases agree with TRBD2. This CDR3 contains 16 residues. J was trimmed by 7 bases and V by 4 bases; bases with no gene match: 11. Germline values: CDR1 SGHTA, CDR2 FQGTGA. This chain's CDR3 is CASSSPLGSGSNEQFF. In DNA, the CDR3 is TGTGCCAGCAGCTCCCCACTTGGTAGCGGGAGTAATGAGCAGTTCTTC.